Here is one TCR beta chain with its context. In the study's own analysis: It was from reference gene primer amplification that nucleated cell counts were estimated. TCRdb keeps only in-frame clones here, not all; method: immunoSEQ multiplex PCR. V and J calls and clone size are those listed in that table; D and trimming were worked out from the DNA. Of about 120,000 clones listed, roughly 70% are singletons. The sample belongs to a study of blood T cell repertoires in COVID-19. About the research overall: COVID-19 samples collected from the United States, Italy and Spain covered acute and convalescent phases. T cells, B-cell-depleted T cells, or PBMCs provided the cDNA or gDNA that served as material.

Trimming took off 3 bases at V and 5 bases at J, with 10 bases between the two ends. Germline V gene sequence: CDR1 SEHNR, CDR2 FQNEAQ (reference sequence). This CDR3 is built from 13 residues. Material: peripheral blood. The chain is built from TRBV7-9 and TRBJ1-1; a possible D gene is TRBD1 (6 bases). This clonotype originated in a human donor with acute or convalescent COVID-19. The donor label of this sample is uncertain. The CDR3 reads CASSLSRGTEAFF. The CDR3 DNA follows: TGTGCCAGCAGCTTGTCCAGGGGAACTGAAGCTTTCTTT.